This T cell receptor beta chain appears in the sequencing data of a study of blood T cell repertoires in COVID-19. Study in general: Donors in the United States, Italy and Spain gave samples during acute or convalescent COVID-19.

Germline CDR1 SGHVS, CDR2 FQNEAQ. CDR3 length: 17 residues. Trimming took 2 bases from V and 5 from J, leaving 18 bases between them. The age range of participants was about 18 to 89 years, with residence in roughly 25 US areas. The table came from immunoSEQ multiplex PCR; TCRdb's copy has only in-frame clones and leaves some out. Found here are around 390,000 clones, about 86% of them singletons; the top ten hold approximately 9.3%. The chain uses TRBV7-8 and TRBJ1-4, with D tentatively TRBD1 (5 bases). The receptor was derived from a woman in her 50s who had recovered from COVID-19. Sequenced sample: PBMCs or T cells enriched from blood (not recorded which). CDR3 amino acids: CASSLNERGVANEKLFF. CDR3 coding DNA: TGTGCCAGCAGCTTAAACGAAAGGGGCGTCGCGAATGAAAAACTGTTTTTT. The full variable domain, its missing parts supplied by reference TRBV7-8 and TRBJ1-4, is GAGVSQSPRYKVAKRGQDVALRCDPISGHVSLFWYQQALGQGPEFLTYFQNEAQLDKSGLPSDRFFAERPEGSVSTLKIQRTQQEDSAVYLCASSLNERGVANEKLFFGSGTQLSVL.